What follows are 13 T cell receptor beta chains derived from one specimen sequenced in a study of T-cell memory formation after mild COVID-19. TCRdb passed the 5' RACE reads through MiXCR, listing each CDR3 protein once. Of 130,000 to 150,000 distinct CDR3 sequences listed, about 6% were seen once; the top ten hold 2% to 2.5%. Sequenced material: PBMCs or a T cell subset sorted from them (not recorded which). Every receptor here comes from an adult woman who had mild COVID-19 (a few samples of this study predate the infection). Cell type and time point are not known.

The sample holds a few counts of this clonotype. At one of its ends the junction is not consistent with the germline gene, which may arise from a read error. The chain links TRBV4-3 to TRBJ2-3; TRBD1 or TRBD2 may be the D gene (7 bases each). The CDR3 loop spans 16 amino acids. Germline CDR1 and CDR2: LGHNA and YSLEER. The CDR3: CANSQDREGFTDTQYF. In nucleotides, the CDR3 is TGCGCCAACAGCCAAGACAGGGAGGGGTTCACAGATACGCAGTATTTT.

CDR3 nucleotides: TGTGCCAGCAGTTTAGAGGGGCTCCCCTACGAGCAGTACTTC. The encoded protein is CASSLEGLPYEQYF. The chain uses TRBV28 and TRBJ2-7; D is tentatively TRBD1 or TRBD2 (5 bases each). V was pared by 2 bases and J by 2 bases, with 10 bases between. The CDR3 spans 14 residues. Per germline, CDR1 MDHEN and CDR2 SYDVKM.

This clonotype has just a few counts. The conserved final phenylalanine or tryptophan is absent from the CDR3, which likely points to a read error. Because the CDR3's place on the DNA is in doubt, the DNA is left out and the CDR3 is given as listed by TCRdb. This rearrangement joins TRBV21-1 to TRBJ2-7; the DNA was not used to check the table's D call, TRBD1. TRBV21-1 constitutes a pseudogene. The CDR3 has 9 residues if both end residues are counted. The CDR3 sequence is CASSGPGLL.

The table lists this clonotype with many counts. The chain employs TRBV7-3 and TRBJ2-1, with D possibly being TRBD1 (6 bases). The CDR3 extends over 15 amino acids. Germline lookup yields CDR1 SGHTA and CDR2 FQGTGA. V was clipped by 2 bases and J by 6 bases, with 14 bases between them. CDR3 sequence reads: CASSLDRRGSNEQFF. The CDR3 DNA is TGTGCCAGCAGCTTAGACAGGCGCGGAAGCAATGAGCAGTTCTTC.

This clonotype came up a few times. The chain has TRBV29-1 and TRBJ1-5; D perhaps matches TRBD1 (5 bases). Per the germline V gene, CDR1 is SQVTM and CDR2 is ANQGSEA. Trimming shortened V by 5 bases and J by 0 bases, and 11 bases separated the two germline ends. The CDR3 sequence is 14 residues long. The CDR3 DNA reads TGCAGCGTTAGTGAGGGGAATAGCAATCAGCCCCAGCATTTT. Its translation is CSVSEGNSNQPQHF.

By share of the sample, this clonotype is medium-sized (0.01 to 0.1%). The chain joins TRBV5-1 to TRBJ2-7; tentative D call: TRBD2 (6 bases). There are 13 residues in the CDR3. The V gene's germline CDR1 is SGHRS and CDR2 YFSETQ. V lost 6 bases, J lost 4 bases, and 14 bases lay in between. The CDR3 loop is CASNPGGFYEQYF. The CDR3 DNA reads TGCGCCAGCAACCCCGGGGGATTTTACGAGCAGTACTTC.

This sequence joins TRBV24-1 and TRBJ2-3; 8 bases agree with TRBD2. The CDR3 has 16 amino acids. Trimming took 2 bases from V and 2 from J; bases not matched to a gene: 5. CDR1 and CDR2 (germline): KGHDR, SFDVKD. The CDR3 protein is CATSDYRAGATDTQYF. The CDR3, as DNA: TGTGCCACCAGTGATTACAGAGCGGGGGCCACAGATACGCAGTATTTT.

This clonotype was seen only a few times. V is TRBV6-5 and J is TRBJ2-1; 12 positions agree with TRBD2. The CDR3 extends over 20 amino acids. The germline V gene has CDR1 MNHEY and CDR2 SVGAGI. V shed 4 bases, J shed 4 bases, and the junction held 17 bases outside the gene matches. The CDR3 loop reads CASSSLAGGKFHAFYNEQFF. The CDR3 nucleotides are TGTGCCAGCAGTTCCCTAGCGGGGGGGAAATTCCATGCCTTTTACAATGAGCAGTTCTTC.

This chain joins TRBV5-1 and TRBJ2-4; perhaps TRBD2 as D (5 bases). The V end was cut by 0 bases, the J end by 3 bases, with 10 bases between. CDR1 is SGHRS, CDR2 YFSETQ, per germline. This CDR3 comprises 15 residues. CDR3 nucleotides: TGCGCCAGCAGCTTGGCCGGGGTAGGCAAAAACATTCAGTACTTC. Encoded protein: CASSLAGVGKNIQYF.

This chain uses TRBV19 with TRBJ2-2; 7 nucleotides match TRBD2. V trimming: 6 bases; J trimming: 5 bases; junction bases outside the gene matches: 9. CDR3 length equals 15 residues. Germline V gene lookup returns CDR1 LNHDA and CDR2 SQIVND (reference sequence). Here the CDR3 DNA reads TGTGCCAGTAGCTCTCCGGGCGGGAGAACCGGGGAGCTGTTTTTT. Residues: CASSSPGGRTGELFF. The complete variable domain, with remaining parts taken from reference TRBV19 and TRBJ2-2, reads DGGITQSPKYLFRKEGQNVTLSCEQNLNHDAMYWYRQDPGQGLRLIYYSQIVNDFQKGDIAEGYSVSREKKESFPLTVTSAQKNPTAFYLCASSSPGGRTGELFFGEGSRLTVL.

This clonotype was picked up many times. This chain joins TRBV5-1 and TRBJ1-4; D possibly corresponds to TRBD1 (5 bases). In germline, CDR1 is SGHRS, CDR2 YFSETQ. Trimming took 0 bases from V and 5 from J, leaving 14 bases between them. The CDR3 extends over 16 amino acids. CDR3 residues: CASSLADRWDNEKLFF. The CDR3 bases are TGCGCCAGCAGCTTGGCCGACCGGTGGGACAATGAAAAACTGTTTTTT.

The chain employs TRBV6-2 or TRBV6-3 and TRBJ2-5; no firm D call. Per the germline V gene, CDR1 is MNHEY and CDR2 is SVGEGT. The CDR3 totals 15 residues. Trimming removed 5 bases at V and 2 bases at J, with 15 bases between. CDR3: CASSAGTSDQETQYF. CDR3 sequence (DNA): TGTGCCAGCAGTGCCGGCACCAGTGATCAAGAGACCCAGTACTTC.

This clonotype has a count of ten or more. The chain couples TRBV29-1 to TRBJ1-1, with D possibly TRBD1 on 5 matching bases. V was clipped by 1 base and J by 4 bases, with 19 bases between them. CDR1 and CDR2 (germline): SQVTM, ANQGSEA. The CDR3 runs 16 residues. CDR3 in DNA: TGCAGCGTTGAAGTCGGCTGGAGTCGAGGGACCACTGAAGCTTTCTTT. It encodes CSVEVGWSRGTTEAFF.